One sample yielded the 10 T cell receptor beta chains listed below, sequenced in a study of shared clonotypes between healthy human individuals. Assay: immunoSEQ multiplex PCR; the TCRdb copy retains only in-frame clones and omits some. The repertoire holds about 1.1 million clones, with about four fifths as singletons. The sample was memory CD4+ T cells from PBMCs. Subset described: CD45RA-negative fraction. The receptors here all came from a man younger than 35 in good health. Some clones in this sample may be carry-over from other donors' samples.

This sequence joins TRBV28 and TRBJ1-3, with 8 bases identical to TRBD1. The V gene end was trimmed by 7 bases and the J gene end by 5 bases; junction bases not matched to a gene: 16. CDR3 size: 17 residues. Germline V lookup: CDR1 MDHEN, CDR2 SYDVKM. CDR3 coding DNA: TGTGCCAGCAACCTCCGACGGGGCAGGGGGCTGAGAAACACCATATATTTT. Amino acid sequence: CASNLRRGRGLRNTIYF.

This clone was counted a few times. Other DNA sequences within the sample encode an identical CDR3. The V gene is TRBV28, the J gene TRBJ2-1, with TRBD2 matching 12 bases. This CDR3 contains 15 residues. In germline, CDR1 is MDHEN, CDR2 SYDVKM. J gave up 0 bases and V 6 bases, and 0 bases lay outside the gene matches. The CDR3 DNA follows: TGTGCCAGCAGGACTAGCGGGAGCTCCTACAATGAGCAGTTCTTC. Encoded protein: CASRTSGSSYNEQFF.

V and J are TRBV5-1 and TRBJ2-7; 8 positions match TRBD1. Per germline, CDR1 SGHRS and CDR2 YFSETQ. The length of the CDR3 is 17 residues. The V and J ends lost 3 bases and 3 bases, in that order; junction bases with no gene match: 14. The CDR3 DNA is TGCGCCAGCAGCTGGGGACAGGACCCTTCTTCAGTCTACGAGCAGTACTTC. As protein: CASSWGQDPSSVYEQYF.

The chain couples TRBV7-2 to TRBJ2-7; TRBD1 agrees at 7 bases. Trimming removed 4 bases from V and 2 bases from J; junction bases left unmatched: 2. The CDR3 consists of 13 residues. CDR1 and CDR2 from the germline V gene are SGHTA and FQGNSA. The CDR3 is CASSYRGAYEQYF. The CDR3 DNA sequence: TGTGCCAGCAGCTACAGGGGCGCCTACGAGCAGTACTTC.

J is TRBJ1-5 and V is TRBV29-1; 8 positions agree with TRBD1. Trimming removed 6 bases from V and 4 bases from J; junction bases left unmatched: 5. Germline V gene data show CDR1 as SQVTM and CDR2 as ANQGSEA. CDR3 length equals 13 residues. The CDR3 is CSVRTGRNQPQHF. The CDR3 DNA sequence: TGCAGCGTGCGGACAGGGAGGAATCAGCCCCAGCATTTT.

The gene calls are TRBV29-1 and TRBJ2-7, with D perhaps TRBD2 (5 bases). CDR1 is SQVTM, CDR2 ANQGSEA, per germline. The CDR3 totals 16 residues. V lost 4 bases and J 1 base, leaving 20 bases between the germline ends. The CDR3 DNA reads TGCAGCGTTGTTTCGGTGGCTAGCTTTTTTTCCTACGAGCAGTACTTC. Its translation: CSVVSVASFFSYEQYF.

The J gene is TRBJ2-3, the V gene TRBV7-2, with D possibly TRBD2 on 6 matching bases. The V gene's germline CDR1 is SGHTA and CDR2 FQGNSA. The CDR3 has 16 amino acids. Trimming took 1 base from V and 4 from J, leaving 15 bases between them. Here the CDR3 reads CASSLGAGRVADTQYF. The DNA for the CDR3 is TGTGCCAGCAGCTTAGGTGCGGGGAGAGTCGCAGATACGCAGTATTTT.

The gene calls are TRBV6-1 and TRBJ2-7; 10 bases map to TRBD2. Germline V CDR1 and CDR2: MNHNS, SASEGT. This CDR3 has 15 residues. V shed 5 bases, J shed 4 bases, and the junction held 8 bases outside the gene matches. CDR3 residues: CASSLAGGGLYEQYF. DNA of the CDR3: TGTGCCAGCAGTTTAGCGGGAGGAGGATTGTACGAGCAGTACTTC.

This clone occurred a few times. The V and J genes are TRBV11-2 and TRBJ2-7; TRBD2 might be the D (5 bases). V dropped 5 bases and J dropped 3 bases, with 14 bases sitting between them. Germline CDR1 reads SGHAT; CDR2 reads FQNNGV. The CDR3 loop spans 14 amino acids. CDR3 sequence: CASSHPVGSYEQYF. Written as DNA, the CDR3 is TGTGCCAGCAGCCATCCGGTGGGGAGCTACGAGCAGTACTTC.

The V and J genes are TRBV28 and TRBJ2-3; D not resolved. The germline gives CDR1 MDHEN, CDR2 SYDVKM. There are 12 residues in the CDR3. V lost 10 bases and J 2 bases, leaving 10 bases between the germline ends. CDR3 bases: TGTGCCACCGATATCCTCACAGATACGCAGTATTTT. This translates into CATDILTDTQYF.